These T cell receptor beta chains were read from a single sample in a study of blood T cell repertoires in COVID-19. Assay used: immunoSEQ multiplex PCR; TCRdb lists only in-frame clones, some missing. The repertoire consists of about 150,000 clones, with approximately 88% occurring once and the leading ten covering about 6.6%. The sequencing input was PBMCs or T cells enriched from blood (not recorded which). The receptor source for this set is a woman in her forties or fifties who had recovered from COVID-19. Both conserved end residues are part of each CDR3. The order of the fields is D gene, J gene, V gene, clone size, CDR3 protein, CDR3 DNA. D genes are given only for firm matches. Clone size is shown for a subset of rows, as once, few, many or a class of expanded clone.

D gene: TRBD1
J gene: TRBJ2-7
V gene: TRBV19
clone size: .
CDR3 protein: CASSITGTVPEQYF
CDR3 DNA: TGTGCCAGTAGTATAACCGGGACAGTGCCCGAGCAGTACTTC

D gene: TRBD1
J gene: TRBJ2-5
V gene: TRBV7-2
clone size: .
CDR3 protein: CASSLAVSRSGTGQETQYF
CDR3 DNA: TGTGCCAGCAGCTTAGCGGTCAGCCGGTCCGGGACAGGGCAAGAGACCCAGTACTTC

D gene: .
J gene: TRBJ1-3
V gene: TRBV6-5
clone size: .
CDR3 protein: CASSWQGNPSGNTIYF
CDR3 DNA: TGTGCCAGCAGTTGGCAGGGGAATCCGTCTGGAAACACCATATATTTT

D gene: TRBD2
J gene: TRBJ2-7
V gene: TRBV27
clone size: .
CDR3 protein: CASQGLAPHEQYF
CDR3 DNA: TGTGCCAGCCAGGGACTAGCGCCCCACGAGCAGTACTTC

D gene: .
J gene: TRBJ1-2
V gene: TRBV2
clone size: once
CDR3 protein: CASSEVPSYGYTF
CDR3 DNA: TGTGCCAGCAGTGAAGTCCCATCCTATGGCTACACCTTC

D gene: TRBD1
J gene: TRBJ1-1
V gene: TRBV6-6
clone size: .
CDR3 protein: CASSPRDRGNTEAFF
CDR3 DNA: TGTGCCAGCAGTCCTCGGGACAGGGGGAACACTGAAGCTTTCTTT

D gene: .
J gene: TRBJ2-3
V gene: TRBV5-4
clone size: once
CDR3 protein: CASRVRLDTDTQYF
CDR3 DNA: TGTGCCAGCAGGGTAAGACTTGACACAGATACGCAGTATTTT

D gene: .
J gene: TRBJ2-1
V gene: TRBV27
clone size: .
CDR3 protein: CASSFSNEQFF
CDR3 DNA: TGTGCCAGCAGTTTTAGCAATGAGCAGTTCTTC

D gene: .
J gene: TRBJ1-1
V gene: TRBV14
clone size: .
CDR3 protein: CASSRGGTGTEAFF
CDR3 DNA: TGTGCCAGCAGCCGGGGGGGGACGGGCACTGAAGCTTTCTTT

D gene: .
J gene: TRBJ1-1
V gene: TRBV6-4
clone size: .
CDR3 protein: CASSPDRLNTEAFF
CDR3 DNA: TGTGCCAGCAGCCCCGACAGACTGAACACTGAAGCTTTCTTT

D gene: TRBD2
J gene: TRBJ2-7
V gene: TRBV6-5
clone size: .
CDR3 protein: CASKDPGAGDYEQYF
CDR3 DNA: TGTGCCAGCAAGGACCCCGGGGCGGGAGACTACGAGCAGTACTTC

D gene: TRBD1
J gene: TRBJ2-7
V gene: TRBV7-4
clone size: .
CDR3 protein: CASSPTGMDEQYF
CDR3 DNA: TGTGCCAGCAGCCCGACAGGGATGGACGAGCAGTACTTC

D gene: TRBD1
J gene: TRBJ2-7
V gene: TRBV24-1
clone size: once
CDR3 protein: CATSDSSGTGARYF
CDR3 DNA: TGTGCCACCAGTGACTCCTCCGGGACAGGGGCCCGGTACTTC

D gene: .
J gene: TRBJ2-5
V gene: TRBV7-9
clone size: .
CDR3 protein: CASSLKQGETQYF
CDR3 DNA: TGTGCCAGCAGCTTAAAGCAGGGAGAGACCCAGTACTTC

D gene: TRBD2
J gene: TRBJ2-1
V gene: TRBV5-1
clone size: .
CDR3 protein: CASSLISGGAEQFF
CDR3 DNA: TGCGCCAGCAGCTTGATTAGCGGGGGGGCGGAACAGTTCTTC

D gene: .
J gene: TRBJ1-2
V gene: TRBV12-3/TRBV12-4
clone size: .
CDR3 protein: CASSFTLAGYTF
CDR3 DNA: TGTGCCAGCAGTTTCACCCTAGCTGGCTACACCTTC

D gene: TRBD1
J gene: TRBJ1-3
V gene: TRBV5-1
clone size: .
CDR3 protein: CASSPGQGLGNTIYF
CDR3 DNA: TGCGCCAGCAGCCCGGGACAGGGTTTGGGAAACACCATATATTTT

D gene: TRBD1
J gene: TRBJ2-5
V gene: TRBV19
clone size: .
CDR3 protein: CASSNKQGAKETQYF
CDR3 DNA: TGTGCCAGTAGTAATAAGCAGGGGGCTAAAGAGACCCAGTACTTC

D gene: TRBD1
J gene: TRBJ2-7
V gene: TRBV5-1
clone size: .
CDR3 protein: CASSSGQGLYEQYF
CDR3 DNA: TGCGCCAGCAGCTCCGGACAGGGCCTCTACGAGCAGTACTTC

D gene: .
J gene: TRBJ2-3
V gene: TRBV7-8
clone size: .
CDR3 protein: CASSFRRSDSPDTQYF
CDR3 DNA: TGTGCCAGCAGCTTTAGGCGTTCCGATAGCCCAGATACGCAGTATTTT

D gene: TRBD1
J gene: TRBJ1-6
V gene: TRBV4-1
clone size: once
CDR3 protein: CASSPGTARGLNSPLHF
CDR3 DNA: TGCGCCAGCAGCCCCGGGACAGCCCGAGGCCTTAATTCACCCCTCCACTTT

D gene: .
J gene: TRBJ2-6
V gene: TRBV21-1
clone size: .
CDR3 protein: CASSKAEMWGQGSGANVLTF
CDR3 DNA: .

D gene: TRBD2
J gene: TRBJ2-5
V gene: TRBV7-2
clone size: .
CDR3 protein: CASSFGGEETQYF
CDR3 DNA: TGTGCCAGCAGCTTTGGGGGGGAAGAGACCCAGTACTTC

D gene: TRBD2
J gene: TRBJ2-1
V gene: TRBV3-1/TRBV3-2
clone size: .
CDR3 protein: CASRGGLAGSLSYNEQFF
CDR3 DNA: TGTGCCAGCAGAGGAGGACTAGCGGGGTCCCTCTCCTACAATGAGCAGTTCTTC

D gene: TRBD2
J gene: TRBJ2-7
V gene: TRBV6-5
clone size: .
CDR3 protein: CASTSGLAGRDEQYF
CDR3 DNA: TGTGCCAGCACCTCTGGGCTAGCGGGGCGGGACGAGCAGTACTTC

D gene: .
J gene: TRBJ1-5
V gene: TRBV6-5
clone size: .
CDR3 protein: CASRPTSTDQPQHF
CDR3 DNA: TGTGCCAGCAGACCCACATCGACAGATCAGCCCCAGCATTTT

D gene: .
J gene: TRBJ2-2
V gene: TRBV19
clone size: .
CDR3 protein: CASTLLPGGDTGELFF
CDR3 DNA: TGTGCCAGTACGCTTCTCCCGGGGGGCGACACCGGGGAGCTGTTTTTT

D gene: .
J gene: TRBJ2-3
V gene: TRBV5-6
clone size: .
CDR3 protein: CASSLGLGTDTQYF
CDR3 DNA: TGTGCCAGCAGCCTGGGGTTAGGCACAGATACGCAGTATTTT

D gene: .
J gene: TRBJ1-4
V gene: TRBV19
clone size: .
CDR3 protein: CASSIPSGGNEKLFF
CDR3 DNA: TGTGCCAGTAGTATACCCTCGGGTGGGAATGAAAAACTGTTTTTT

D gene: .
J gene: TRBJ1-1
V gene: TRBV6-2/TRBV6-3
clone size: few
CDR3 protein: CASSYSLRTLNTEAFF
CDR3 DNA: TGTGCCAGCAGTTACTCGCTGCGGACTTTGAACACTGAAGCTTTCTTT

D gene: TRBD2
J gene: TRBJ2-2
V gene: TRBV7-3
clone size: .
CDR3 protein: CASSSGRGDTGELFF
CDR3 DNA: TGTGCCAGCAGCTCAGGGAGGGGTGACACCGGGGAGCTGTTTTTT

D gene: TRBD2
J gene: TRBJ2-3
V gene: TRBV4-3
clone size: once
CDR3 protein: CASSQASGGDTQYF
CDR3 DNA: TGCGCCAGCAGCCAGGCTAGCGGGGGAGATACGCAGTATTTT

D gene: TRBD1
J gene: TRBJ1-5
V gene: TRBV27
clone size: .
CDR3 protein: CASSYAGQGVQPQHF
CDR3 DNA: TGTGCCAGCAGTTATGCGGGACAGGGGGTCCAGCCCCAGCATTTT

D gene: .
J gene: TRBJ1-1
V gene: TRBV14
clone size: .
CDR3 protein: CASSRQRLNTEAFF
CDR3 DNA: TGTGCCAGCAGCCGACAGCGACTGAACACTGAAGCTTTCTTT

D gene: .
J gene: TRBJ2-1
V gene: TRBV11-2
clone size: .
CDR3 protein: CASTLQGDRRTEEQFF
CDR3 DNA: TGTGCCAGCACCTTACAAGGGGATCGAAGGACGGAGGAGCAGTTCTTC

D gene: .
J gene: TRBJ2-7
V gene: TRBV5-4
clone size: .
CDR3 protein: CASSRTGNSYEQYF
CDR3 DNA: TGTGCCAGCAGCCGAACAGGAAACTCCTACGAGCAGTACTTC

D gene: .
J gene: TRBJ2-5
V gene: TRBV7-6
clone size: .
CDR3 protein: CASSTSTPGFETQYF
CDR3 DNA: TGTGCCAGCAGCACCTCGACCCCGGGGTTTGAGACCCAGTACTTC